Following are 21 T cell receptor beta chains from one sample sequenced in a study of cytomegalovirus exposure and HLA in healthy donors. Primers: 60 Vbeta forward and 13 Jbeta reverse. Libraries were prepared by immunoSEQ multiplex PCR; TCRdb keeps only in-frame clonotypes and omits some of them. The sample lists roughly 150,000 clones; around three quarters were seen once. The specimen sequenced was PBMCs. The receptors here all came from a middle-aged woman in good health and CMV-seronegative.

This chain connects TRBV27 to TRBJ2-7, with a tentative D call TRBD2 (6 bases). The CDR3 totals 13 residues. Trimming removed 8 bases from V and 1 base from J, with 12 bases in between. Germline V gene sequence: CDR1 MNHEY, CDR2 SMNVEV (reference sequence). The CDR3: CASAVAGSYEQYF. CDR3 DNA sequence: TGTGCCAGCGCGGTCGCGGGATCCTACGAGCAGTACTTC.

The chain links TRBV10-3 to TRBJ1-2; possibly TRBD1 for D (5 bases). Looked up from germline, CDR1 is ENHRY and CDR2 is SYGVKD. V was trimmed by 10 bases and J by 5 bases, leaving 23 bases between them. CDR3 length equals 15 residues. CDR3 DNA sequence: TGTGCCACCCACCCGGGAGGGGCACGTTTATATGGCTACACCTTC. Translating gives CATHPGGARLYGYTF.

J is TRBJ2-5 and V is TRBV5-1; D call uncertain. Germline V CDR1 and CDR2: SGHRS, YFSETQ. V gave up 6 bases and J gave up 4 bases, with 16 bases separating them. CDR3 length equals 14 residues. In DNA form, the CDR3 reads TGCGCCAGCATCCCCGGTACCACTGGAGAGACCCAGTACTTC. This sequence encodes CASIPGTTGETQYF.

There are a few counts of this clone. V gene TRBV28 combines with J gene TRBJ2-7; maybe TRBD2 (5 bases). Germline CDR1 is MDHEN and CDR2 is SYDVKM. Trimming pared 6 bases from V and 3 bases from J, leaving 9 bases between. The CDR3 extends over 12 amino acids. The CDR3 DNA reads as TGTGCCAGCAGCTTGGGAGACTACGAGCAGTACTTC. It is translated as CASSLGDYEQYF. Complete variable domain (other parts from reference TRBV28 and TRBJ2-7): DVKVTQSSRYLVKRTGEKVFLECVQDMDHENMFWYRQDPGLGLRLIYFSYDVKMKEKGDIPEGYSVSREKKERFSLILESASTNQTSMYLCASSLGDYEQYFGPGTRLTVT.

The chain employs TRBV19 and TRBJ1-2; TRBD1 agrees at 9 bases. Losses at the gene ends were 4 bases for V and 6 bases for J; bases not matched to a gene: 0. Germline CDR1 is LNHDA and CDR2 is SQIVND (reference sequence). The CDR3 has 12 residues. The CDR3 loop is CASSRQGDGYTF. The DNA for the CDR3 is TGTGCCAGTAGTAGACAGGGGGATGGCTACACCTTC. Complete variable domain (other parts from reference TRBV19 and TRBJ1-2): DGGITQSPKYLFRKEGQNVTLSCEQNLNHDAMYWYRQDPGQGLRLIYYSQIVNDFQKGDIAEGYSVSREKKESFPLTVTSAQKNPTAFYLCASSRQGDGYTFGSGTRLTVV.

The chain's CDR3 is CASSLEGLVGPPNTGELFF. The CDR3 DNA reads as TGTGCCAGCAGCTTAGAGGGACTAGTGGGACCCCCGAACACCGGGGAGCTGTTTTTT. The V and J genes are TRBV7-9 and TRBJ2-2, with 8 bases identical to TRBD2. The CDR3 is 19 residues long. V gave up 1 base and J gave up 0 bases; unmatched junction bases: 10. Germline V CDR1 and CDR2: SEHNR, FQNEAQ (reference sequence).

This clone has just a few counts. The chain recombines TRBV5-4 with TRBJ2-1; D is ambiguous. Between the trimmed V and J ends, which lost 1 base and 7 bases, there was a span of 18 bases. The CDR3 spans 16 residues. Germline values: CDR1 SGHNT, CDR2 YYREEE (reference sequence). The CDR3 sequence is CASSLWLLPSRNEQFF. The DNA for the CDR3 is TGTGCCAGCAGCTTGTGGTTACTACCAAGTCGTAATGAGCAGTTCTTC.

The rearrangement uses TRBV7-8 and TRBJ2-1, with D unresolved. Germline V gives CDR1 SGHVS, CDR2 FQNEAQ. V shed 5 bases and J shed 6 bases, with 5 bases lying between them. The CDR3 is 11 amino acids. Here the CDR3 DNA reads TGTGCCAGCAGCCCCGGCAATGAGCAGTTCTTC. Its protein is CASSPGNEQFF.

V and J are TRBV2 and TRBJ2-7, with 10 bases that match TRBD1. Germline V gene data show CDR1 as SNHLY and CDR2 as FYNNEI. This CDR3 region has 14 residues. After removal of 6 bases from V and 7 bases from J, the junction contained 9 bases not matched to a gene. In DNA, the CDR3 is TGTGCCAGCAGGTCCGGGACAGGGGCGGGGGAGCAGTACTTC. As protein: CASRSGTGAGEQYF.

The chain combines TRBV28 with TRBJ2-7, with TRBD1 identical over 8 bases. Looked up from germline, CDR1 is MDHEN and CDR2 is SYDVKM. The CDR3 extends over 15 amino acids. The V segment lost 6 bases and the J segment 2 bases; nucleotides outside the gene matches: 9. Here the CDR3 reads CASRPAGTGPYEQYF. The CDR3 nucleotides are TGTGCCAGCAGGCCGGCCGGGACAGGTCCCTACGAGCAGTACTTC. Variable domain in full (rest from reference TRBV28 and TRBJ2-7): DVKVTQSSRYLVKRTGEKVFLECVQDMDHENMFWYRQDPGLGLRLIYFSYDVKMKEKGDIPEGYSVSREKKERFSLILESASTNQTSMYLCASRPAGTGPYEQYFGPGTRLTVT.

The V and J genes are TRBV28 and TRBJ1-2, with D possibly being TRBD1 (5 bases). This CDR3 is 17 amino acids long. V dropped 5 bases and J dropped 2 bases, with 21 bases sitting between them. The germline V gene has CDR1 MDHEN and CDR2 SYDVKM. CDR3 sequence: CASSPPLSQGSNYGYTF. The CDR3, as DNA: TGTGCCAGCAGTCCCCCGCTCTCGCAGGGATCGAACTATGGCTACACCTTC.

V gene TRBV5-4 combines with J gene TRBJ2-3; tentative D call: TRBD2 (5 bases). Trimming removed 0 bases from V and 1 base from J, with 6 bases in between. The CDR3 length is 14 residues. CDR1 and CDR2 (germline): SGHNT, YYREEE (reference sequence). CDR3 nucleotides: TGTGCCAGCAGCTTGGAGAGGGGCACAGATACGCAGTATTTT. Amino acids: CASSLERGTDTQYF.

The chain has TRBV28 and TRBJ1-4; the match to TRBD1 covers 7 bases. The CDR3 extends over 18 amino acids. J was trimmed by 6 bases and V by 5 bases; bases with no gene match: 18. The V gene's germline CDR1 is MDHEN and CDR2 SYDVKM. The CDR3: CASSTSQGLMRYDEKLFF. CDR3 in DNA: TGTGCCAGCAGTACCTCACAGGGGCTGATGAGGTACGATGAAAAACTGTTTTTT.

With respect to this clone: Other DNA sequences of this sample code for an identical CDR3. The genes are TRBV5-6 and TRBJ1-2, with 7 bases fitting TRBD1. This CDR3 spans 14 amino acids. Looked up from germline, CDR1 is SGHDT and CDR2 is YYEEEE. The J segment lost 0 bases and the V segment lost 4 bases, leaving 3 bases of the junction unmatched. Written as DNA, the CDR3 is TGTGCCAGCAGCCTCGGGACAGCTAACTATGGCTACACCTTC. Protein sequence: CASSLGTANYGYTF.

The chain carries TRBV28 and TRBJ1-2, with TRBD1 matching 7 bases. Germline CDR1 MDHEN, CDR2 SYDVKM. V shed 5 bases, J shed 3 bases, and the junction held 9 bases outside the gene matches. The CDR3 loop spans 15 amino acids. CDR3 sequence (DNA): TGTGCCAGCAGTCCTACCGGGACAGACCACTATGGCTACACCTTC. Translating gives CASSPTGTDHYGYTF.

This chain uses TRBV7-9 with TRBJ1-2; D uncertain. Trimming took 1 base from V and 3 from J, leaving 6 bases between them. Germline V CDR1 and CDR2: SEHNR, FQNEAQ (reference sequence). CDR3 length equals 13 residues. DNA for the CDR3: TGTGCCAGCAGCTTAGGCCAGGACTATGGCTACACCTTC. The encoded protein is CASSLGQDYGYTF.

The chain uses TRBV28 and TRBJ2-3; D possibly corresponds to TRBD2 (5 bases). The germline CDR1 and CDR2 sequences are MDHEN and SYDVKM. The CDR3 is 15 residues long. Trimming left V 11 bases short and J 3 bases short, with 21 bases between. DNA for the CDR3: TGTGCCCTCGGAACTAGGCCTTTCCGGACAGATACGCAGTATTTT. This sequence encodes CALGTRPFRTDTQYF.

This sequence joins TRBV5-4 and TRBJ2-7, with 15 bases fitting TRBD2. This CDR3 has 17 residues. J gave up 3 bases and V 4 bases, and 8 bases lay outside the gene matches. Germline values: CDR1 SGHNT, CDR2 YYREEE (reference sequence). Here the CDR3 reads CASSTGTSGRPYYEQYF. CDR3 bases: TGTGCCAGCAGCACCGGGACTAGCGGGAGGCCTTACTACGAGCAGTACTTC.

This clone was counted a single time. This chain joins TRBV9 and TRBJ2-1, with TRBD2 identical over 12 bases. The CDR3 is 14 amino acids. V lost 5 bases to trimming and J lost 7 bases; unmatched junction nucleotides: 4. Germline lookup yields CDR1 SGDLS and CDR2 YYNGEE. CDR3 sequence: CASRTGLAGNEQFF. The CDR3 DNA is TGTGCCAGCAGAACCGGACTAGCGGGAAATGAGCAGTTCTTC. Full variable domain (remainder filled in from reference TRBV9 and TRBJ2-1): DSGVTQTPKHLITATGQRVTLRCSPRSGDLSVYWYQQSLDQGLQFLIQYYNGEERAKGNILERFSAQQFPDLHSELNLSSLELGDSALYFCASRTGLAGNEQFFGPGTRLTVL.

This clone was detected a few times. The chain recombines TRBV6-1 with TRBJ2-3; D ambiguous. CDR1 MNHNS and CDR2 SASEGT come from the germline V gene. The CDR3 runs to 12 residues. The ends were cut back, 5 bases at V and 0 bases at J, with 3 bases in the middle. The CDR3 sequence: CASSPSTDTQYF. The DNA of the CDR3 is TGTGCCAGCAGTCCTAGCACAGATACGCAGTATTTT.

The V gene is TRBV9, the J gene TRBJ2-6, with 7 bases fitting TRBD1. Germline assignment: CDR1 SGDLS and CDR2 YYNGEE. The ends lost 4 bases at V and 0 bases at J; junction bases unmatched: 7. The CDR3 extends over 17 amino acids. The CDR3 DNA sequence: TGTGCCAGCAGCCTTGGGACAGTACGCTCTGGGGCCAACGTCCTGACTTTC. It encodes CASSLGTVRSGANVLTF. Full variable domain (rest looked up from reference TRBV9 and TRBJ2-6): DSGVTQTPKHLITATGQRVTLRCSPRSGDLSVYWYQQSLDQGLQFLIQYYNGEERAKGNILERFSAQQFPDLHSELNLSSLELGDSALYFCASSLGTVRSGANVLTFGAGSRLTVL.